This entry concerns a single T cell receptor beta chain. Using immunoSEQ multiplex PCR, the repertoire was profiled, and TCRdb retains in-frame clones only, with some absent. The repertoire holds 350,000 to 400,000 clones, about nine tenths seen once, with 0.8% to 0.9% in the top ten. Exposed participants encountered a COVID-19 case during the 2 weeks preceding study entry. CDR3 length: 14 amino acids. V lost 4 bases and J 6 bases, leaving 13 bases between the germline ends. Germline V CDR1 and CDR2: LGHDT, YNNKEL (reference sequence). This specimen belongs to a study of blood T cell repertoires in COVID-19.

The V and J genes are TRBV3-1 (or the pseudogene TRBV3-2) and TRBJ2-1, with no clear D. This sequence was found in a woman aged 35 to 49 who had been exposed to COVID-19. Input material: PBMCs or T cells enriched from blood (not recorded which). The CDR3 is CASSPYGQPNEQFF. The DNA for the CDR3 is TGTGCCAGCAGCCCGTATGGCCAACCCAATGAGCAGTTCTTC.